One TCR beta chain is described in this entry. Antigen specificity is unknown. These data belong to a study of PD-1 blockade in classical Hodgkin lymphoma. Libraries were prepared by immunoSEQ multiplex PCR; TCRdb keeps only in-frame clonotypes and omits some of them. Here the sample spans fewer than 15,000 clones, 80% being singletons. Study-level results: Underlying causes for the observed repertoire differences were not defined, possibly disease activity or prior therapy. Significantly greater TCR diversity emerged by C4D1 in CD4+ cells but not CD8+ cells. Complete responders' diversity at baseline resembled that of newly diagnosed patients.

Every single patient, without exception, relapsed after autologous stem cell transplantation, and brentuximab vedotin exposure varied. V lost 4 bases, J lost 4 bases, and 13 bases lay in between. The CDR3 runs to 14 residues. CDR1 is SEHNR, CDR2 FQNEAQ, per germline (reference sequence). The chain uses TRBV7-9 and TRBJ1-2; weak D call: TRBD1 (6 bases). The TCR was taken from a human donor with classical Hodgkin lymphoma. Here the sequenced sample was peripheral blood mononuclear cells (PBMCs), taken at baseline. CDR3 bases: TGTGCCAGCAGCTGGTTGACAGGCCCCTATGGCTACACCTTC. This codes for CASSWLTGPYGYTF.